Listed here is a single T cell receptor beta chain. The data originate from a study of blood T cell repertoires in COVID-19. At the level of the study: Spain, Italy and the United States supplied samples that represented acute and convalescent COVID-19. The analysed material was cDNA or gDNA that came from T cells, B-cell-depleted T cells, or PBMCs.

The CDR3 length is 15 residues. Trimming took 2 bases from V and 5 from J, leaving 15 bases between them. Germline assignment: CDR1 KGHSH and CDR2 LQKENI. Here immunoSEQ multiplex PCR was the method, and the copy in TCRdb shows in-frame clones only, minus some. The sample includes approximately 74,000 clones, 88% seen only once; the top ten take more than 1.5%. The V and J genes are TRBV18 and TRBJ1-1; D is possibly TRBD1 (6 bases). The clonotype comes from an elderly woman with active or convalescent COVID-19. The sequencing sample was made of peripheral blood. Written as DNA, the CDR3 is TGTGCCAGCTCACCAGGAGGACAGCAAGAAACTGAAGCTTTCTTT. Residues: CASSPGGQQETEAFF.